The 16 T cell receptor beta chains given below trace back to one sample, sequenced in a study of blood T cell repertoires in COVID-19. Only in-frame clones appear in the TCRdb table, and some are missing; sequencing was by immunoSEQ multiplex PCR. The table includes 200,000 to 250,000 clones, 82% detected once. Sequenced input: peripheral blood. These receptors were obtained from a woman in her forties with acute or convalescent COVID-19.

A few counts support this clone. The CDR3 reads CASNGAGDIENTQYF. CDR3 bases: TGTGCCAGCAATGGGGCGGGGGATATCGAAAATACGCAGTATTTT. The chain combines TRBV18 with TRBJ2-3; 7 nucleotides agree with TRBD2. Looked up from germline, CDR1 is KGHSH and CDR2 is LQKENI. Germline trimming cut 8 bases from V and 7 bases from J; bases unmatched to any gene: 15. This CDR3 is built from 15 residues.

The chain carries TRBV13 and TRBJ2-7, with TRBD2 matching 8 bases. V lost 3 bases to trimming and J lost 3 bases; unmatched junction nucleotides: 4. The CDR3 length is 14 residues. Germline assignment: CDR1 PRHDT and CDR2 FYEKMQ (reference sequence). In DNA, the CDR3 is TGTGCCAGCAGCTTGACTAGCGAAAACTACGAGCAGTACTTC. Its protein is CASSLTSENYEQYF.

The V and J genes are TRBV7-2 and TRBJ1-2; D is ambiguous. V was cut by 4 bases and J by 8 bases, with 8 bases left in between. Germline V gene data show CDR1 as SGHTA and CDR2 as FQGNSA. The length of the CDR3 is 11 residues. The CDR3 region is CASSSAGGYTF. CDR3 DNA sequence: TGTGCCAGCAGCTCCGCGGGGGGCTACACCTTC.

The V gene is TRBV6-2 or TRBV6-3, the J gene TRBJ2-7, with a tentative D call TRBD1 (6 bases). The germline V and J ends were trimmed by 5 bases and 4 bases, with 18 bases remaining between them. This CDR3 is built from 15 residues. Germline V lookup: CDR1 MNHEY, CDR2 SVGEGT. CDR3 in amino acids: CASSIGTSARYEQYF. For the CDR3, the DNA is TGTGCCAGCAGTATCGGGACATCGGCTCGATACGAGCAGTACTTC.

The chain joins TRBV23-1 to TRBJ2-3; D is possibly TRBD2 (6 bases). TRBV23-1 is known as an ORF, though its function is uncertain. The CDR3 runs to 14 residues. V was cut by 3 bases and J by 1 base, with 8 bases left in between. CDR3 nucleotide sequence: TGCGCCAGCAGTCAGCGGGACCGCACAGATACGCAGTATTTT. It specifies CASSQRDRTDTQYF.

The chain employs TRBV7-9 and TRBJ2-7; possible D gene TRBD2, 5 bases. This CDR3 spans 13 amino acids. Germline V gene sequence: CDR1 SEHNR, CDR2 FQNEAQ (reference sequence). The V and J ends lost 1 base and 3 bases respectively, with 7 bases between them. In DNA, the CDR3 is TGTGCCAGCAGCTTAGGGGAGCTCTACGAGCAGTACTTC. Protein sequence: CASSLGELYEQYF. Based on the CDR3 plus reference TRBV7-9 and TRBJ2-7, the full variable domain is DTGVSQNPRHKITKRGQNVTFRCDPISEHNRLYWYRQTLGQGPEFLTYFQNEAQLEKSRLLSDRFSAERPKGSFSTLEIQRTEQGDSAMYLCASSLGELYEQYFGPGTRLTVT.

As for this clone: This CDR3 is also generated by other DNA sequences in the sample. This sequence joins TRBV5-8 and TRBJ1-1; the D gene is possibly TRBD1 (6 bases). Per the germline V gene, CDR1 is SGHTS and CDR2 is YDEGEE. This CDR3 is built from 14 residues. The V end lost 0 bases, the J end lost 1 base, and 7 bases lay between the germline ends. CDR3 loop: CASSLDRANTEAFF. The CDR3 DNA reads TGTGCCAGCAGCTTGGACAGGGCGAACACTGAAGCTTTCTTT.

The chain employs TRBV6-4 and TRBJ1-5; D remains unclear. V was cut by 4 bases and J by 7 bases, with 8 bases left in between. The CDR3 has 12 residues. Germline CDR1 is MRHNA and CDR2 is SNTAGT. The CDR3 loop reads CASSADTQPQHF. The DNA for the CDR3 is TGTGCCAGCAGTGCCGACACCCAGCCCCAGCATTTT.

The chain recombines TRBV4-3 with TRBJ2-2; TRBD1 agrees at 8 bases. The junction had 10 bases not matched to a gene; V was cut back by 3 bases and J by 4 bases. The CDR3 length is 17 residues. Germline V gene sequence: CDR1 LGHNA, CDR2 YSLEER. The CDR3 is CASSQATGEIVTGELFF. In nucleotides, the CDR3 is TGCGCCAGCAGCCAGGCGACAGGGGAAATAGTCACCGGGGAGCTGTTTTTT.

About this clone itself: Germline is not matched at one junction end, which may reflect a read error. The V gene is TRBV20-1, the J gene TRBJ1-2; the match to TRBD1 covers 8 bases. The CDR3 is made up of 11 amino acids. In germline, CDR1 is DFQATT, CDR2 SNEGSKA (reference sequence). The CDR3 loop reads CSARDWRQGNF. The DNA of the CDR3 is TGCAGTGCTAGAGATTGGCGACAGGGGAACTTC.

Comment on this clone: A read error may account for a junction end that differs from germline. The chain couples TRBV29-1 to TRBJ2-7; D might be TRBD2 (5 bases). The germline CDR1 and CDR2 sequences are SQVTM and ANQGSEA. The CDR3 extends over 13 amino acids. CDR3 bases: TGCAGCGTTGTCGCTCGGGATACCTACGAGCTGTTCTTC. Translation gives CSVVARDTYELFF.

This clone was seen only once. The rearrangement uses TRBV30 and TRBJ2-3; 9 nucleotides line up with TRBD1. Germline CDR1 reads GTSNPN; CDR2 reads SVGIG (reference sequence). The CDR3 length is 16 residues. The V segment lost 0 bases and the J segment 2 bases; nucleotides outside the gene matches: 6. CDR3 DNA sequence: TGTGCCTGGAGTGTATACCGGGACAGGGCCACAGATACGCAGTATTTT. It yields the protein CAWSVYRDRATDTQYF.

This chain links TRBV7-7 with TRBJ1-1; 8 nucleotides agree with TRBD1. This CDR3 is 14 amino acids long. Losses at the gene ends were 5 bases for V and 1 base for J; bases not matched to a gene: 3. Per germline, CDR1 SSHAT and CDR2 FNYEAQ (reference sequence). The CDR3 reads CASSAGTGNTEAFF. The CDR3 DNA sequence: TGTGCCAGCAGCGCCGGGACAGGGAACACTGAAGCTTTCTTT.

The chain uses TRBV21-1 and TRBJ2-4; the D segment call TRBD1 is taken from the table without a DNA check. TRBV21-1 is an annotated pseudogene. This CDR3 spans 19 amino acids. In nucleotides, the CDR3 is TGTGCCAGCAGCAAAGGAAGTTTCGGGACAGGGGTAGCCAAAAACATTCAGTACTTC. It codes for CASSKGSFGTGVAKNIQYF.

J is TRBJ1-4 and V is TRBV3-1 (or the pseudogene TRBV3-2), with 8 nucleotides matching TRBD1. Germline-derived CDR1 and CDR2 are LGHDT and YNNKEL (reference sequence). CDR3 size: 16 residues. V lost 1 base and J lost 4; bases outside the gene matches: 5. As DNA, the CDR3 is TGTGCCAGCAGCCAAGCAGGGGGCGTGATTAATGAAAAACTGTTTTTT. It codes for CASSQAGGVINEKLFF.

J is TRBJ1-4 and V is TRBV7-2; D is perhaps TRBD1 (6 bases). V lost 2 bases to trimming and J lost 3 bases, with 19 bases between them. The germline V gene encodes CDR1 SGHTA and CDR2 FQGNSA. The CDR3 covers 18 residues. In DNA, the CDR3 is TGTGCCAGCAGCTTATATTCTGCGGGGGCTTTGGCTAATGAAAAACTGTTTTTT. Amino acid sequence: CASSLYSAGALANEKLFF.